In this sample, the clone carrying this T cell receptor (beta chain) turned up a few times. Antigen: not known. This specimen comes from a study of blood T cells in healthy people across ages. Study information: Template switching retrieved approximately one barcoded beta molecule for each two T cells. Study-wide points: While age rose, TCR beta diversity per million T cells dropped in a roughly linear way.

The use of a sample-barcoded 5' primer and a J-beta primer mix characterized a second PCR of roughly 6 to 11 cycles. MiXCR, applied by TCRdb to the 5' RACE reads, yields one record per CDR3 protein. The sample includes 800,000 or so distinct CDR3 sequences, roughly 25% of them seen just once. Looked up from germline, CDR1 is SGHRS and CDR2 is YFSETQ. Trimming shortened V by 0 bases and J by 9 bases, and 13 bases separated the two germline ends. The CDR3 length is 14 residues. Another study also made use of these data, one on T cells of mothers and their children. That paper adds: There were over 9.5 million TCR beta CDR3 reads from each mother and several million from each child.

The sequenced sample consisted of blood. This TCR was recovered from a boy aged 5-17 years in good health. The genes are TRBV5-1 and TRBJ2-4, with D unresolved. Here the CDR3 DNA reads TGCGCCAGCAGCTTGGGGTTAGGTTCCGTCATTCAGTACTTC. Protein sequence: CASSLGLGSVIQYF.